This T cell receptor beta chain was recovered during a study of blood T cells in healthy people across ages (dated by TCRdb to between 2014 and 2017). With respect to the entire study: Template switching captured roughly one uniquely barcoded TCR beta cDNA molecule per two T cells in model experiments. Age-related changes in TCR beta repertoire diversity were measured in the study by deep sequencing normalized with unique cDNA molecular identifiers. Donors were grouped into four age groups: young (average approximately 15 years), middle-aged (39), aged (about 60) and long-lived (approximately 82). To avoid experimental bias, donors of different ages were randomly spread across the sequencing lanes. For two donors (one aged 18 to 30 and one aged 80 or older), the study analyzed two additional independent replicas of 1 million unique cDNA reads from the same blood draw.

The CDR3 contains 16 residues, cysteine and phenylalanine counted. Of the read, only the CDR3 DNA is kept; its 48 bases are in frame from base 1. The germline V gene supplies CDR1 SGHDT and CDR2 YYEEEE. The V end loses 0 bases and the J end loses 4 bases, and a stretch of 11 bases separates them. The roughly 39 donors, aged about 6 to 95 years, were systemically healthy Caucasian individuals from Russia. Each donor gave about 9.8 milliliters of peripheral blood, drawn into EDTA-treated Vacutainer tubes. Ficoll-Paque density-gradient centrifugation was used to isolate PBMCs, with at least 7 million per sample. Total RNA was extracted from PBMCs with Trizol reagent, with at least 5 micrograms obtained per sample. Naive CD45RAhigh/CD27high T cell percentages were measured by flow cytometry on a PBMC aliquot from every donor. The paper as a whole reports these results and caveats: Because the CMV infection status of the donors was unknown, age-related changes in expanded clonotypes may potentially have been confounded. A strong correlation was found between observed TCR beta diversity and the percentage of naive T cells measured by flow cytometry. Estimates of total diversity from one million sequenced T cells were regarded as lower bounds and underestimates. Bulk unsorted PBMC profiling prevented conclusive comparison of naive and antigen-experienced compartments. The long-lived group showed more naive CD4+ T cells, fewer expanded clones and increased TCR diversity than the aged group, suggesting age selection. Observed TCR beta diversity per million T cells fell roughly linearly with age, and a significant reduction was already apparent by age roughly 40.

Library preparation used 5' RACE. TCRdb shows the sequencer as Illumina HiSeq 2500. A second roughly 6 to 11 cycle PCR used a sample-barcoded 5' primer and a J-beta primer mix. A template-switch 5' adaptor carrying 12 random nucleotides introduced a unique molecular identifier onto each TCR beta cDNA molecule. Each sample yielded at least 2.5 million CDR3-containing paired-end reads. All of the RNA was converted into first-strand cDNA using the Mint cDNA synthesis kit, with a TRBC-specific oligonucleotide serving as the primer. All cDNA was treated with uracil-DNA glycosylase and then went through a first 18-cycle PCR with the universal primers M1SS and BC2_uni_R. The authors' pipeline ran thus. Normalization of each sample was performed by random selection of 1 million high-quality reads, each carrying a distinct molecular identifier. Reads sharing molecular identifiers were discarded rather than binned into consensus sequences. MiTCR, run with a Q25 quality threshold and the strictest error-elimination algorithm, handled CDR3 identification, clonotype clustering and error correction. Lower-bound total TCR beta diversity was estimated with a nonparametric unseen species model using Euler transformation. Through fastp at Q25 and MiXCR, TCRdb rebuilt clones from the public reads, retaining in-frame beta chains. Under each unique CDR3 protein, matching rows form one entry showing the most common genes and DNA. The V and J calls were determined by TCRdb, not by the authors. Across this sample there are approximately 1.5 million distinct CDR3 sequences, with about 31% seen only once. About 11% of the sample belongs to the ten largest clones.

This clonotype occurred a few times. The target of this receptor is not known. Per-base quality was not reported, and no clone a single base away is much larger than it. The sequence was collected from a woman aged 30 to 39 in good health. The sequenced sample was blood. The chain links TRBV5-6 with TRBJ2-6, with no D gene named confidently. The nucleotide sequence reads TGTGCCAGCAGCTTGGATTCGAGGTGGGGGGCCAACGTCCTGACTTTC. This codes for CASSLDSRWGANVLTF.